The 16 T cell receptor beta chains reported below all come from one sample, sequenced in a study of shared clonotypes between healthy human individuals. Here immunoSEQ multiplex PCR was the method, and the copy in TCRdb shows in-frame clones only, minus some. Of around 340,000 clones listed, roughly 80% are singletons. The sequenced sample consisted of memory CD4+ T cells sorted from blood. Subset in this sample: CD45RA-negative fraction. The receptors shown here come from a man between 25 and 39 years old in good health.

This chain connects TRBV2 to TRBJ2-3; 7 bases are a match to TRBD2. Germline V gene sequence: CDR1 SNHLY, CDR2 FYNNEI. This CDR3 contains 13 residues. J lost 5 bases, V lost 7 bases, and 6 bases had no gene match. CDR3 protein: CASTAGAGDTQYF. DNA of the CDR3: TGTGCCAGCACGGCGGGAGCGGGAGATACGCAGTATTTT.

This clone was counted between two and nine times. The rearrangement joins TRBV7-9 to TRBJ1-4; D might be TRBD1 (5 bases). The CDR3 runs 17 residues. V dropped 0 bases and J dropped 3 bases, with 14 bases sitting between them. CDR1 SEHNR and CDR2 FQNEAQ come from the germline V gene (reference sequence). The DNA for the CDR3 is TGTGCCAGCAGCTTAGCCTTGTCGGGGCTAGCTAATGAAAAACTGTTTTTT. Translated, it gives CASSLALSGLANEKLFF.

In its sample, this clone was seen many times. The CDR3 nucleotides read TGTGCCAGCAAAGCGACTAGCTCCTACAATGAGCAGTTCTTC. Encoded protein: CASKATSSYNEQFF. The chain is built from TRBV28 and TRBJ2-1, with D maybe TRBD2 (6 bases). The length of the CDR3 is 14 residues. V lost 7 bases and J lost 0, with 10 bases in between. Per germline, CDR1 MDHEN and CDR2 SYDVKM.

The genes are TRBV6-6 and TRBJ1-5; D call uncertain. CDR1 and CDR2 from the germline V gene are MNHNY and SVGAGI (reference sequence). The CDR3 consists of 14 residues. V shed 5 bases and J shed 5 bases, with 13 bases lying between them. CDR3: CASSPSQGDQPQHF. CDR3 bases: TGTGCCAGCAGTCCCTCCCAAGGAGATCAGCCCCAGCATTTT.

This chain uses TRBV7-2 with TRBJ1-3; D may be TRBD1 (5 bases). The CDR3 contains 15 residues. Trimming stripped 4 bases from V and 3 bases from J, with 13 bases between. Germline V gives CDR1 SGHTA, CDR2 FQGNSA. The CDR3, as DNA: TGTGCCAGCAGCTCCCAGATGGGGGGTGGAAACACCATATATTTT. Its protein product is CASSSQMGGGNTIYF. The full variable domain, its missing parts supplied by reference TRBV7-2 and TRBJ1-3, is GAGVSQSPSNKVTEKGKDVELRCDPISGHTALYWYRQSLGQGLEFLIYFQGNSAPDKSGLPSDRFSAERTGGSVSTLTIQRTQQEDSAVYLCASSSQMGGGNTIYFGEGSWLTVV.

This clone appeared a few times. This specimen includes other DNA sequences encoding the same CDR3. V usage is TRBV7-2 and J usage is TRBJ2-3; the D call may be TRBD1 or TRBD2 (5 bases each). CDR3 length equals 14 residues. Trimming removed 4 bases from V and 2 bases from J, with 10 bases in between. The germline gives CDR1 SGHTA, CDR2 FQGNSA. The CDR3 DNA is TGTGCCAGCAGCTCTGGGACCTCCACAGATACGCAGTATTTT. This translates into CASSSGTSTDTQYF. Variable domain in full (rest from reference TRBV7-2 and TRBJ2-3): GAGVSQSPSNKVTEKGKDVELRCDPISGHTALYWYRQSLGQGLEFLIYFQGNSAPDKSGLPSDRFSAERTGGSVSTLTIQRTQQEDSAVYLCASSSGTSTDTQYFGPGTRLTVL.

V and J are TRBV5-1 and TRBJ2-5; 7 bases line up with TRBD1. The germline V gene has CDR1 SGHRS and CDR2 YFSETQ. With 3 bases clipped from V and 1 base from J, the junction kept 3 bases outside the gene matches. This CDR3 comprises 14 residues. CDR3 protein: CASSSGQPQETQYF. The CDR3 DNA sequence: TGCGCCAGCAGCTCGGGACAGCCCCAAGAGACCCAGTACTTC. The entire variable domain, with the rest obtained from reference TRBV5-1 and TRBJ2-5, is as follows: KAGVTQTPRYLIKTRGQQVTLSCSPISGHRSVSWYQQTPGQGLQFLFEYFSETQRNKGNFPGRFSGRQFSNSRSEMNVSTLELGDSALYLCASSSGQPQETQYFGPGTRLLVL.

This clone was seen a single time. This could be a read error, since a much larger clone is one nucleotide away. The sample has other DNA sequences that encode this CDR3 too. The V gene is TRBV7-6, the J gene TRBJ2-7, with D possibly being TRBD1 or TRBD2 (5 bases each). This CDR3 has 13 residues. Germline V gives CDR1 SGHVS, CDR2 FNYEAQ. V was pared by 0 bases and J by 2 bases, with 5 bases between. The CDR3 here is CASSLAGAYEQYF. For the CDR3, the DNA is TGTGCCAGCAGCTTAGCGGGGGCCTACGAGCAGTACTTC.

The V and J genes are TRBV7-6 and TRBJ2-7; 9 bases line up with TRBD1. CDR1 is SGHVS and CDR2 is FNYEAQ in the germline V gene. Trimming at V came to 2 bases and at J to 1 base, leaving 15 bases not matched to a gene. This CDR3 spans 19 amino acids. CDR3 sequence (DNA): TGTGCCAGCAGCTTAACTTGGGGGGACAGGGCCTTTTCTTCCTACGAGCAGTACTTC. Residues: CASSLTWGDRAFSSYEQYF.

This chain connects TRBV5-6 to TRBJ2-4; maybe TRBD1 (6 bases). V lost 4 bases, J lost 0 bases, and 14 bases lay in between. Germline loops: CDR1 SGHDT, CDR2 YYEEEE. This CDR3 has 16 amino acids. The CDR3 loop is CASSLPGQLAKNIQYF. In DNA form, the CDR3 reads TGTGCCAGCAGCCTCCCCGGACAGCTAGCCAAAAACATTCAGTACTTC.

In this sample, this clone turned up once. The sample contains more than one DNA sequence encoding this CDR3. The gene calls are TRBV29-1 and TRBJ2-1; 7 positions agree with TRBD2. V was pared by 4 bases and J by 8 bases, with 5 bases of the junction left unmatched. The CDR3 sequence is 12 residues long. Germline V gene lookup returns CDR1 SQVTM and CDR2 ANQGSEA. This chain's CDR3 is CSVGRGGDEQFF. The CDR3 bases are TGCAGCGTTGGGCGGGGAGGGGATGAGCAGTTCTTC.

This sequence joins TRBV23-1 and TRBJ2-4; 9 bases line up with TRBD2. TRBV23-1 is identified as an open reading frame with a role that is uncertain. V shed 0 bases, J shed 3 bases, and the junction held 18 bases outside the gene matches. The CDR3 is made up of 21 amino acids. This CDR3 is CASSQSMSTSGILWDKNIQYF. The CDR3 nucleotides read TGCGCCAGCAGTCAATCAATGTCGACTAGCGGCATCCTTTGGGACAAAAACATTCAGTACTTC.

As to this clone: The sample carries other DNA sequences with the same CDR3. The CDR3 sequence is CASSLRGDQPQHF. DNA of the CDR3: TGTGCCAGCAGTCTGAGAGGGGATCAGCCCCAGCATTTT. The chain joins TRBV7-2 to TRBJ1-5; tentatively, D is TRBD1 (5 bases). CDR3 length equals 13 residues. V shed 6 bases and J shed 5 bases, with 11 bases lying between them. The germline CDR1 and CDR2 sequences are SGHTA and FQGNSA.

The CDR3: CASTKGGRQAFF. The CDR3 coding sequence is TGTGCCAGCACCAAGGGGGGGAGGCAGGCTTTCTTT. J is TRBJ1-1 and V is TRBV28; a possible D gene is TRBD1 (6 bases). The CDR3 sequence is 12 residues long. From germline, CDR1 is MDHEN and CDR2 SYDVKM. V gave up 7 bases and J gave up 11 bases, with 17 bases separating them.

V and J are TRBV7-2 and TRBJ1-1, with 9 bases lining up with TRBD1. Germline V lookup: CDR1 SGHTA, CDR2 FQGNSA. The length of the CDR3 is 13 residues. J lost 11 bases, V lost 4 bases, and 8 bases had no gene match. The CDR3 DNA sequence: TGTGCCAGCAGCTGGGGACAGGGCGCTGGGGCTTTCTTT. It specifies CASSWGQGAGAFF.

CDR3 nucleotide sequence: TGTGCCAGCAGCGAGATACAGGGGTCCTACAATGAGCAGTTCTTC. Protein: CASSEIQGSYNEQFF. The chain couples TRBV7-9 to TRBJ2-1, with TRBD1 matching over 7 bases. The V gene's germline CDR1 is SEHNR and CDR2 FQNEAQ (reference sequence). V gave up 5 bases and J gave up 1 base; unmatched junction bases: 5. The CDR3 spans 15 residues. Using reference TRBV7-9 and TRBJ2-1 for the parts outside the CDR3, the full variable domain is DTGVSQNPRHKITKRGQNVTFRCDPISEHNRLYWYRQTLGQGPEFLTYFQNEAQLEKSRLLSDRFSAERPKGSFSTLEIQRTEQGDSAMYLCASSEIQGSYNEQFFGPGTRLTVL.